This TCR beta chain appears in the sequencing data of a study of metastatic and nonmetastatic thyroid tumors. Study summary: Malignant thyroid and benign thyroid patients provided blood and tumor or nodule tissue whose repertoires were compared. Study outcomes and limitations: Reported TCR beta diversity, measured in blood and tumor, was significantly higher for malignant thyroid tumors than for benign nodules.

A few counts support this clone. Its antigen is unknown. With 2 bases removed from V and 1 base from J, the gap between germline ends came to 6 bases. CDR1 SGHRS and CDR2 YFSETQ come from the germline V gene. This CDR3 is built from 14 residues. Every patient underwent thyroid surgery untreated. TCRdb reassembled clones from the PCR reads with MiXCR. This sample carries tens of thousands of clones, approximately 4.1% of them seen once, and the ten largest clones take around 24%. This TCR derives from a female donor with papillary thyroid cancer or a benign thyroid nodule (not recorded which). Some clones in this sample may be carry-over from other donors' samples. The specimen sequenced was blood. V and J are TRBV5-1 and TRBJ2-2; D call uncertain. This CDR3 reads CASSLKRNTGELFF. CDR3 sequence (DNA): TGCGCCAGCAGCTTAAAGCGGAACACCGGGGAGCTGTTTTTT. The full variable domain, with the rest looked up from reference TRBV5-1 and TRBJ2-2, is KAGVTQTPRYLIKTRGQQVTLSCSPISGHRSVSWYQQTPGQGLQFLFEYFSETQRNKGNFPGRFSGRQFSNSRSEMNVSTLELGDSALYLCASSLKRNTGELFFGEGSRLTVL.